The present T cell receptor delta chain was sequenced within a study of gamma-delta T cells after stem cell transplantation. TCRdb redid the clone calls on the RT-PCR reads with CATT. This table holds about 5,400 delta-chain clones, approximately 10% found once. The germline V gene has CDR1 GEAIGNYY and CDR2 EKD. CDR3 length: 14 residues. Trimming took 4 bases from V and 4 from J, leaving 15 bases between them. This clone was picked up a small number of times. For this DNA, TCRdb reports the protein of a much larger clone, which diverges at residue 8, most likely from a read error; the protein presented here is translated directly from the DNA.

The receptor's source is a human donor. It is not recorded whose cells these are; they may come from a transplant donor. Material: gamma-delta T cells. The chain joins TRDV2 to TRDJ1; weak D call: TRDD3 (5 bases). The CDR3 loop reads CACDAVLENDKLIF. The CDR3 nucleotides read TGTGCCTGTGATGCCGTACTGGAGAACGATAAACTCATCTTT.